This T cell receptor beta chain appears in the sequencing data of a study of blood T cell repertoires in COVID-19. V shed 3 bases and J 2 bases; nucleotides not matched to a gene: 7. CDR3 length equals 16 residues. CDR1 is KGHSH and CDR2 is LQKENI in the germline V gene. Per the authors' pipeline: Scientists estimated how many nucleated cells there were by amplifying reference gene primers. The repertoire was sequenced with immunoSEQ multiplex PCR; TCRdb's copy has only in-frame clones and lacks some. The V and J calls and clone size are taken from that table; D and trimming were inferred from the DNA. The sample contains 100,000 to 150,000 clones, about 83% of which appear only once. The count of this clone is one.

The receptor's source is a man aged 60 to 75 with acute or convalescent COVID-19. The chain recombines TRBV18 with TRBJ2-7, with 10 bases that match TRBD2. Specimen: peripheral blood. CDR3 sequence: CASSPPSGSGTYEQYF. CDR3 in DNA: TGTGCCAGCTCACCGCCTAGCGGGAGTGGGACCTACGAGCAGTACTTC.